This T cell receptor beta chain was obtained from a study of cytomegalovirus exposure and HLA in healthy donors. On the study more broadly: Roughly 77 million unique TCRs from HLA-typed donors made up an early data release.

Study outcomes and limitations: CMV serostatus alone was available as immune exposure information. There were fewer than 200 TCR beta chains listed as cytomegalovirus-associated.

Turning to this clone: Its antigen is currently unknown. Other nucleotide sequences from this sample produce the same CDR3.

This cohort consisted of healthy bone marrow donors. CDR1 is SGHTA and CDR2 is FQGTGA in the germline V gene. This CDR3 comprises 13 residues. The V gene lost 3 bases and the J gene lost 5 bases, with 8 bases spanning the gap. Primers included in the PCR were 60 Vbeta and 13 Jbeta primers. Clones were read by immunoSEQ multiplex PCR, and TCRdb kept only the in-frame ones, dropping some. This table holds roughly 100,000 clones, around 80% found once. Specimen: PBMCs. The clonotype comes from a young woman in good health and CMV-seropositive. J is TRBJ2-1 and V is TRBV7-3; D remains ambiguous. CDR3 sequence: CASSLRRDNEQFF. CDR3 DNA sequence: TGTGCCAGCAGCTTGCGTAGAGACAATGAGCAGTTCTTC. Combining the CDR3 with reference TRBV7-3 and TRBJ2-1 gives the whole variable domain GAGVSQTPSNKVTEKGKYVELRCDPISGHTALYWYRQSLGQGPEFLIYFQGTGAADDSGLPNDRFFAVRPEGSVSTLKIQRTERGDSAVYLCASSLRRDNEQFFGPGTRLTVL.